The next 2 T cell receptor beta chains were all read from a single sample in a study of patients and donors after allogeneic stem cell transplantation. From the RT-PCR reads, TCRdb called clonotypes with MiXCR, one entry per CDR3 protein. The sample lists about 400,000 distinct CDR3 sequences; roughly 16% were seen once. Input material: blood, either unsorted or a sorted T cell fraction (not recorded which). The receptors originated from a human donor who was either an allogeneic HSCT recipient or a stem cell or donor lymphocyte infusion donor (not recorded which). It is not recorded whose cells these are; they may come from a transplant donor.

V is TRBV5-1 and J is TRBJ2-1; D may be TRBD1 (5 bases). V was pared by 4 bases and J by 2 bases, with 7 bases between. This CDR3 spans 13 amino acids. Germline values: CDR1 SGHRS, CDR2 YFSETQ. CDR3 sequence: CASSPGPYNEQFF. The CDR3 DNA sequence: TGCGCCAGCAGCCCAGGGCCCTACAATGAGCAGTTCTTC.

This clonotype showed up many times. J is TRBJ1-2 and V is TRBV6-5; 8 nucleotides align to TRBD1. CDR3 length: 14 amino acids. Germline V gives CDR1 MNHEY, CDR2 SVGAGI. The V gene end was trimmed by 2 bases and the J gene end by 4 bases; junction bases not matched to a gene: 3. This CDR3 reads CASSYRTGSYGYTF. CDR3 sequence (DNA): TGTGCCAGCAGTTACAGGACAGGGTCCTATGGCTACACCTTC.